What follows describes a single T cell receptor beta chain. The target of this receptor is not known. Nothing much larger sits one base from this clone, and base qualities are not available. The CDR3 regions of human TCRbeta chains were subjected to immunosequencing. The authors' analysis ran thus. TCRs in the repertoires were matched against a reference library of SARS-CoV-2-specific TCRs that had been generated with the MIRA antigen-specificity platform. Breadth was defined as the fraction of unique TCRs that were SARS-CoV-2-associated, and depth was defined as the fraction of total T cells that were SARS-CoV-2-associated. Each spike-specific TCR was assigned to its reactive spike region and to a CD4 or CD8 class using the MIRA data. Log10-transformed breadth and depth values were compared by one-way ANOVA with Sidak's multiple comparisons tests. The immuneACCESS repertoire file appears here via TCRdb, limited to in-frame rearrangements. These files lack a portion of the clones; in checked studies, under half of the deficit traces to unresolved V genes, and the cause of the others is not known. Clonal size and the V and J genes are those of that table, whereas D and trimming came from the DNA. The sample profile shows roughly 140,000 clones; approximately 88% of them were found once. The ten biggest clones cover approximately 3.1% of the sample.

The sample's time point label, decoded: baseline before first vaccination. Interpreted using the paper, the treatment or condition label stands for: meningococcal conjugate vaccine given as trial control. Vaccinee samples were obtained from the UK trials COV001 and COV002, which included a single-blind randomized controlled phase 2/3 trial of AZD1222 (ChAdOx1 nCoV-19) in healthy adults. Trial participant PBMC samples were collected at day 0 and day 28 after the second dose for TCRbeta chain sequencing. These data are taken from a study of T cell responses to AZD1222 COVID-19 vaccine (dated by TCRdb to the early 2020s). Study-level background: TCR sequencing was performed for fewer than 250 trial participants, of whom about 200 were given two doses of AZD1222 and around 25 were given two doses of MenACWY control vaccine. Trial participants were enrolled by age into 18-55, 56-69 and 70-plus year subgroups, with about 150, 28 and 57 TCR-sequenced participants respectively. Overall study outcomes, separate from this receptor: Because no day 14 peak-response samples were available, repertoires were characterized only after the peak T cell response. Conclusions about previously exposed vaccinees were limited because only a handful of AZD1222 recipients were SARS-CoV-2 seropositive at baseline. Participants were mostly white British and included more females than males, and it was suggested by the authors that clonal diversity may have been underestimated. CD4 TCRs associated with the vaccine covered the entire spike protein, and the dominant responses were in regions 160-218 and 743-854. Epitopes outside the regions mutated in the B.1.351 and B.1.1.7 variants were reportedly recognized by nearly half of the unique spike-specific TCRs. In the small 56-69-year group, the increase in depth fell short of significance, most likely because of low power. Spike-specific TCR breadth and depth rose significantly after two AZD1222 doses compared with day 0 and with MenACWY recipients.

CDR1 MNHEY and CDR2 SVGAGI were looked up in the germline V gene. The CDR3 numbers 12 residues from cysteine through phenylalanine. Solely the CDR3 DNA is kept, with 36 bases framed from the first base. The germline ends are 8 bases apart after V is trimmed by 4 bases and J by 5 bases. Recombination joined TRBV6-5 with TRBJ1-1, with the D gene not confidently named. The specimen comprised peripheral blood, sampled on day 0 of MenACWY control vaccination. This receptor was identified in an adult in good health. The nucleotide sequence is TGTGCCAGCAGTTCCGTACGGACTGAAGCTTTCTTT. It translates as CASSSVRTEAFF.